Given below is one TCR beta chain in context. The data stem from a study of shared clonotypes between healthy human individuals. Method: immunoSEQ multiplex PCR; TCRdb's copy keeps in-frame clones and lacks some. Of some 1.1 million clones listed, about 72% are singletons. Per the germline V gene, CDR1 is MGHDK and CDR2 is SYGVNS. CDR3 length: 15 amino acids. Between the trimmed V and J ends, which lost 3 bases and 3 bases, there was a span of 13 bases. The chain has TRBV25-1 and TRBJ2-3; tentatively, D is TRBD1 or TRBD2 (5 bases each). The sequenced material came from memory CD4+ T cells from PBMCs. Subset defined: CD45RA-negative fraction. The origin of this receptor is a man aged 18 to 30 in good health. Some clones in this sample may be carry-over from other donors' samples. CDR3 region: CASSDPGTRTDTQYF. DNA of the CDR3: TGTGCCAGCAGTGACCCCGGGACGCGGACAGATACGCAGTATTTT.